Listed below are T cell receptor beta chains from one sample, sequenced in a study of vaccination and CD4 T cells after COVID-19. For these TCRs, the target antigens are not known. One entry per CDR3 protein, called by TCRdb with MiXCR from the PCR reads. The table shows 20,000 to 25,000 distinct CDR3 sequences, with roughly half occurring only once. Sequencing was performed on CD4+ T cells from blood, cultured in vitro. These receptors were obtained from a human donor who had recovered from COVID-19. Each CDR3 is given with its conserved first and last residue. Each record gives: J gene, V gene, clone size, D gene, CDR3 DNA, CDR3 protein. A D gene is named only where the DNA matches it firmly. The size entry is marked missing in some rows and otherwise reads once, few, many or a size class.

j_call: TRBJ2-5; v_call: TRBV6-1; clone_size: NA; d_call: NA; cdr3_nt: TGTGCCAGCAGTGAAAGGGCGCCGCAGGAGGCCCAGTACTTC; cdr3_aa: CASSERAPQEAQYF
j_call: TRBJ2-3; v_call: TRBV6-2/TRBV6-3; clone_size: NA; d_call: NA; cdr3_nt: TGTGCCAGCAGTCAACACCCCACAGATACGCAGTATTTT; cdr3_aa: CASSQHPTDTQYF
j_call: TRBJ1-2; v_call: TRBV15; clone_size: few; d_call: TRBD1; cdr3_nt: TGTGCCACCAGCAGCAGCGCCAGGGACAGTAACTATGGCTACACCTTC; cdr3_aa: CATSSSARDSNYGYTF
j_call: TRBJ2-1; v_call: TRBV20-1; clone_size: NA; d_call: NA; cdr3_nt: TGCAGTGCTATGGGTCTTCAGACGAAGTTCTTC; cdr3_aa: CSAMGLQTKFF
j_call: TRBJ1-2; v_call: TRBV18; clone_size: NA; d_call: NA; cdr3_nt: TGTGCCAGCTCACCTGGTGAGGTCTATGGCTACACCTTC; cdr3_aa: CASSPGEVYGYTF
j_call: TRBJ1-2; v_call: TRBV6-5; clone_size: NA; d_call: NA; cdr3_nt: TGTGCCAGCAGTTACCCCCCTCAGGGAAACTATGGCTACACCTTC; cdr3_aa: CASSYPPQGNYGYTF
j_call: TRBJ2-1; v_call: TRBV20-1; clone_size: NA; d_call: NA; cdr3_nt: TGCAGTGCTAGAGACATTGAGCGTAGCTCCTACAATGAGCGGTTCTTC; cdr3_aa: CSARDIERSSYNERFF
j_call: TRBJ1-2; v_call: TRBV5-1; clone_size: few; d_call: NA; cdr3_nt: TGCGCCAGCAGCGAGACAGAAAACTATGGCTACACCTTC; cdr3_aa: CASSETENYGYTF
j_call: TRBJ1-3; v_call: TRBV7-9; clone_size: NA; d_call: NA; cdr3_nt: TGTGCCAGCAGCTTTTTCCAGGGGCAAAACACCATATATTTT; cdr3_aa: CASSFFQGQNTIYF
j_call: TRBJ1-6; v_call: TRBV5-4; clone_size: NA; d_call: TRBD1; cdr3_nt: TGTGCCAGCAGCTTGGGGGGACAGGTTTCACCCCTCCACTTT; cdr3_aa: CASSLGGQVSPLHF
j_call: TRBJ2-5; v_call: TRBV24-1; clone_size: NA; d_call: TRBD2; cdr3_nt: TGTGCCACCAGCACCGCAGCGGGAGTATCTGGAGAGACCCAGTACTTC; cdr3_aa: CATSTAAGVSGETQYF
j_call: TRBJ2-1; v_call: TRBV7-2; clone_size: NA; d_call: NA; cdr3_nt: TGTGCCAGCAGCTTAGGACTCGGAAATGAGCAGTTCTTC; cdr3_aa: CASSLGLGNEQFF
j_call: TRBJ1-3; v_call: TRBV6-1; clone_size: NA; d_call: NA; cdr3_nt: TGTGCCAGCAGTGAAAGGGCAGAGTCTGGAAACACCATATATTTT; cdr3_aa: CASSERAESGNTIYF
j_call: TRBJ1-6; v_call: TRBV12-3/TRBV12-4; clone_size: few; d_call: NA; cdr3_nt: TGTGCCAGCAGCCCGGACAGTCGGCAAAATTCACCCCTCCACTTT; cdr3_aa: CASSPDSRQNSPLHF
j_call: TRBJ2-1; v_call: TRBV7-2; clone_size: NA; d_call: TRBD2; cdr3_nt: TGTGCCAGCAGCCCCCGAACTAGCGGTGGTACCTCCTACAATGAGCAGTTCTTC; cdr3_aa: CASSPRTSGGTSYNEQFF
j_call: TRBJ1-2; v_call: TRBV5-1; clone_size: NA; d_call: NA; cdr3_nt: TGCGCCAGCAGCTTGGATTCGGGTAGGGGTGGCTACACCTTC; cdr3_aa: CASSLDSGRGGYTF
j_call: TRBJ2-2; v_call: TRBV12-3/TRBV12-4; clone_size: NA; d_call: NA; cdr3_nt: TGTGCCAGCAGTTCCGGTCCCCTAGGGTCCGGGGAGCTGTTTTTT; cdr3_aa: CASSSGPLGSGELFF
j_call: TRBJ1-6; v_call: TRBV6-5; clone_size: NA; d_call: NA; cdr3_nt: TGTGCCAGCAGTTACTCTCCGAGGGGAAGCGGCTATAATTCACCCCTCCACTTT; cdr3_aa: CASSYSPRGSGYNSPLHF
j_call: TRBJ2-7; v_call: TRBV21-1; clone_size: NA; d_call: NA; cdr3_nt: TGTGCCAGCAGAGGACTTTCCGAGCAGTACTTC; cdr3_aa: CASRGLSEQYF
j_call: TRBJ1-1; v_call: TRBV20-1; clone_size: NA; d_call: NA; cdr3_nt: TGCAGTGCTACCCCCCCGGGGTCGAACACTGAAGCTTTCTTT; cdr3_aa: CSATPPGSNTEAFF
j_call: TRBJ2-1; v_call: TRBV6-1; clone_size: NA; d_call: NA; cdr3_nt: TGTGCCAGCAGTCCCGGAGGGGCAGATTCCTACGAGCAGCACTTC; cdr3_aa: CASSPGGADSYEQHF
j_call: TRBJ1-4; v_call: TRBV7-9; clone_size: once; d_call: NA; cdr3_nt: TGTGCCAGCAGCTTAGACAGGGACTCTAATGAAAAACTGTTTTTT; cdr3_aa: CASSLDRDSNEKLFF
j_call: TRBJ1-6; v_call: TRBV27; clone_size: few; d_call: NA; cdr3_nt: TGTGCCAGCTGCCCAGCGCCGGGATCACCCCTCCACTTT; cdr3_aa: CASCPAPGSPLHF
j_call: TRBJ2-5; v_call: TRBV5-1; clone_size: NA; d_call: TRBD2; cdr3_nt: TGCGCCAGCAGCTCTTCAGCGGGAGTCCCAGAGACCCAGTACTTC; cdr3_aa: CASSSSAGVPETQYF
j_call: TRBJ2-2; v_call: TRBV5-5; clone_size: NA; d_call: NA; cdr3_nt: TGTGCCAGCAGCTTGCTAATAGCGGTTAACACCGGGGAGCTGTTTTTT; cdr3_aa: CASSLLIAVNTGELFF
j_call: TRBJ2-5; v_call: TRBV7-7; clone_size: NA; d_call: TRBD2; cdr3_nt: TGTGCTAGCAGCTTAGCGCCTAGCGGAAAAGAGACCCAGTACTTC; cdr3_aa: CASSLAPSGKETQYF
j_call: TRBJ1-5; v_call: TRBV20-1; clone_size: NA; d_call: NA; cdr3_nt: TGCAGTGCTCGAGTGGAGCCGGCAGGGGAATATCAGCCCCAGCATTTT; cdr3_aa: CSARVEPAGEYQPQHF
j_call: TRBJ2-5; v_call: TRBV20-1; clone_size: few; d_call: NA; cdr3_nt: TGCAGTGCTAGGGACTCGAGGGGGGAGACCCAGTACTTC; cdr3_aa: CSARDSRGETQYF
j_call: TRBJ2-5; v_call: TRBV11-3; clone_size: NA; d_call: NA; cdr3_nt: TGTGCCAGCAGCTTATTTGGCAAAGAGACCCAGTACTTC; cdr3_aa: CASSLFGKETQYF
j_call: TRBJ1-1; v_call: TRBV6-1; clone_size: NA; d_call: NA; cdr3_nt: TGTGCCAGCGGGAGGGGGGGACACCAAGCTTTCTTT; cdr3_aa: CASGRGGHQAFF
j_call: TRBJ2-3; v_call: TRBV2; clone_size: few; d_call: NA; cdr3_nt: TGTGCCAGCAGTGAGCGCCGGTCTATCACAGATACGCAGTATTTT; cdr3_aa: CASSERRSITDTQYF
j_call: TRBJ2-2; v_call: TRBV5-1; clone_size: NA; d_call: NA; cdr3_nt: TGCGCCAGCAGCTTGGAAACCGGGGCCGGCACCGGGGAGCTGTTTTTT; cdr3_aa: CASSLETGAGTGELFF
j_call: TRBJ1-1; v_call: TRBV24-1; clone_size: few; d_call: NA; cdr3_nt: TGTGCCACCAGTGATGCACAGGGCGTAGGAACTGAAGCTTTCTTT; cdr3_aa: CATSDAQGVGTEAFF
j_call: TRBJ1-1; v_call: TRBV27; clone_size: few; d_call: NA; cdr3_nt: TGTGCCAGCAGTGTCAGGATTGGAAACACTGAAGCTTTCTTT; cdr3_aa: CASSVRIGNTEAFF
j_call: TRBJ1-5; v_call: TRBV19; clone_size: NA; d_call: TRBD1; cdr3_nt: TGTGCCAGTCGGGCAGGGGGTAGTCAGCCCCAGCATTTT; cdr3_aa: CASRAGGSQPQHF
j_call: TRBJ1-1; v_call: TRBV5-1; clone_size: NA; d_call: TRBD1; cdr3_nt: TGCGCCAGCAGCGACAGGGGCTCACGGGACACTGAAGCTTTCTTT; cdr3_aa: CASSDRGSRDTEAFF
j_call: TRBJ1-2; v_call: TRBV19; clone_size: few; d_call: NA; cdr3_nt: TGTGCCAGTAGTGGACCCGGGACGTATGGCTACACCTTC; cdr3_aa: CASSGPGTYGYTF
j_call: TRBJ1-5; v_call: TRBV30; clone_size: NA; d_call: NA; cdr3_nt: TGTGCCTGGAGTGTATTGGGCAATCAGCCCCAGCATTTT; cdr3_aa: CAWSVLGNQPQHF
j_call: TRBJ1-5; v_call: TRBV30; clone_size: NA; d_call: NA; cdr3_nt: TGTGCCTGGAGTAGAAATAGCAATCAGCCCCAGCATTTT; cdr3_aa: CAWSRNSNQPQHF
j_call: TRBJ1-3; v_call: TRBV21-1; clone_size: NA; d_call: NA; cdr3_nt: TGTGCCAGCAGCAAACACGGGGAGGCTGGAAACACCATATATTTT; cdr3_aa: CASSKHGEAGNTIYF
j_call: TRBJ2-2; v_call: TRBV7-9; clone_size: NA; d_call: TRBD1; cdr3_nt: TGTGCCAGCAGCTTAAGTTCCGGGACAGGGTACACCGGGGAGCTGTTTTTT; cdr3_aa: CASSLSSGTGYTGELFF
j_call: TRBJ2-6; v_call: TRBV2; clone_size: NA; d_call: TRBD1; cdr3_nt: TGTGCCAGCATTCTGGACAGGATCTCTGGGGCCAACGTCCTGACTTTC; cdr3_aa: CASILDRISGANVLTF
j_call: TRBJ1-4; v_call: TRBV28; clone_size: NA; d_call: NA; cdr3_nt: TGTGCCAGCAGTCAGGTCCGGTTGGAAAAACTGTTTTTT; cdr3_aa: CASSQVRLEKLFF
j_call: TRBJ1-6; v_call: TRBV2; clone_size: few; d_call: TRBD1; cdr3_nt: TGTGCCAGCTTTTACTGGACAGGGAACAATTCACCCCTCCACTTT; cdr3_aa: CASFYWTGNNSPLHF
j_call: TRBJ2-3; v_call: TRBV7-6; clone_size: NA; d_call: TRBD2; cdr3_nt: TGTGCCAGCAGCCCCCGGGGGGGCGGAGGGGATACGCAGTATTTT; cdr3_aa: CASSPRGGGGDTQYF
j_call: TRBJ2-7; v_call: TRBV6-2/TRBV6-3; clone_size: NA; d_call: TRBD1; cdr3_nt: TGTGCCAGCAGACCTGTCGCTGGACAGGGAGATTACGAGCAGTACTTC; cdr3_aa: CASRPVAGQGDYEQYF
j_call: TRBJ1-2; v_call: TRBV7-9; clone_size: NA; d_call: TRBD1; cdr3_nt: TGTGCCAGCAGCCCACCCCTCACAGGGGGTGGCTACACCTTC; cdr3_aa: CASSPPLTGGGYTF
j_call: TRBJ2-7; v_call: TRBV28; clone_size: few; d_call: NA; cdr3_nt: TGTGCCAGCAGTTCCCAGGTCGGCGAGCAGTACTTC; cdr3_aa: CASSSQVGEQYF
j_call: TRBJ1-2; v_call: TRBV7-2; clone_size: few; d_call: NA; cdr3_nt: TGTGCCAGCAGCTTTAAAGCGGGGGCAGACTATGGCTACACCTTC; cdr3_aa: CASSFKAGADYGYTF
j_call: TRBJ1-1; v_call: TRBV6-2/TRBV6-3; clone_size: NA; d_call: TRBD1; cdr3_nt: TGTGCCAGCAGCTACCTGACAGGGGGCACTGAAGCTTTCTTT; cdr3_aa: CASSYLTGGTEAFF
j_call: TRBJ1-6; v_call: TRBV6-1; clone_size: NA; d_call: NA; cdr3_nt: TGTGCCAGCAGTCCTAAGGGGCAGGGCCCTTCGAACTTCTATAATTCACCCCTCCACTTT; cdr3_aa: CASSPKGQGPSNFYNSPLHF
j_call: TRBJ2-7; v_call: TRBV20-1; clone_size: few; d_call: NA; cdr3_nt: TGCAGTGCTAATTCTCCAGGGACTTCCTACGAGCAGTACTTC; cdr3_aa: CSANSPGTSYEQYF
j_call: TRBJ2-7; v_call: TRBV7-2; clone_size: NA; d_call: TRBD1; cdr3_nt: TGTGCCAGCAGCCCTACCGGACAGGTACGGCAGTACTTC; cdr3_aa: CASSPTGQVRQYF
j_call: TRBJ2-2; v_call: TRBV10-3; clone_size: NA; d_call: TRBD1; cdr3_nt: TGTGCCATCAGTGATTTTGGACAGGGGGCAAAGTCCGGGGAGCTGTTTTTT; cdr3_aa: CAISDFGQGAKSGELFF
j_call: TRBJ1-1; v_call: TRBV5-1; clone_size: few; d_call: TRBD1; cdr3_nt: TGCGCCAGCAGCTTGGGACAGGGACTGGAGGACACTGAAGCTTTCTTT; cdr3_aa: CASSLGQGLEDTEAFF